These 16 T cell receptor beta chains were all obtained from the same sample, sequenced in a study of neurological immune-mediated disorders (dated by TCRdb to between 2017 and 2020). Libraries came from 5' RACE. Sequencing was carried out with an Illumina HiSeq 2500. TCRdb reanalyzed the raw reads on its own, using fastp at Q25 for trimming and MiXCR for clone calling, and kept in-frame beta chains. Entries are consolidated by CDR3 protein sequence, retaining the most common genes and DNA. This sample lists 50,000 to 70,000 distinct CDR3 sequences; about 2.5% were detected once. The ten most abundant clones make up around 2.8% of the sample. The source material was PBMCs. These receptors originate from a man aged 45-65 years with multiple sclerosis.

Many counts were recorded for this clonotype. The chain carries TRBV4-3 and TRBJ1-2; no clear D. Germline loops: CDR1 LGHNA, CDR2 YSLEER. This CDR3 has 14 amino acids. Deletions cut 1 base from V and 2 bases from J, with 8 bases between. The CDR3 loop reads CASSQVDGNYGYTF. CDR3 nucleotide sequence: TGCGCCAGCAGCCAAGTGGACGGCAACTATGGCTACACCTTC.

This clonotype turned up a few times. The V and J genes are TRBV6-6 and TRBJ2-7; TRBD1 agrees at 8 bases. The V gene's germline CDR1 is MNHNY and CDR2 SVGAGI (reference sequence). The CDR3 is made up of 13 amino acids. Trimming at V came to 5 bases and at J to 5 bases, leaving 5 bases not matched to a gene. CDR3 coding DNA: TGTGCCAGCAGTACCGGACAGGGCCACGAGCAGTACTTC. Amino acid sequence: CASSTGQGHEQYF.

In its sample, this clonotype was seen many times. This chain connects TRBV20-1 to TRBJ1-1; D gene unclear. Trimming pared 6 bases from V and 3 bases from J, leaving 11 bases between. The V gene's germline CDR1 is DFQATT and CDR2 SNEGSKA (reference sequence). The CDR3 loop spans 12 amino acids. In DNA form, the CDR3 reads TGCAGTGCCAAAACACGGGACACTGAAGCTTTCTTT. It specifies CSAKTRDTEAFF.

This clonotype was seen ten or more times. The J gene is TRBJ1-5, the V gene TRBV5-1; no definite D call. Germline loops: CDR1 SGHRS, CDR2 YFSETQ. V lost 4 bases and J 3 bases, leaving 11 bases between the germline ends. The CDR3 has 14 residues. The CDR3 region is CASSAGINNQPQHF. The DNA for the CDR3 is TGCGCCAGCAGCGCCGGGATAAACAATCAGCCCCAGCATTTT.

This clonotype was counted at least ten times. The J gene is TRBJ2-7, the V gene TRBV12-3 or TRBV12-4; TRBD1 is a possible D gene (6 bases). Trimming removed 5 bases from V and 3 bases from J, with 14 bases in between. The CDR3 runs 14 residues. The DNA for the CDR3 is TGTGCCAGCAGTCGCGGCGGACAGTACTACGAGCAGTACTTC. It codes for CASSRGGQYYEQYF.

V and J are TRBV18 and TRBJ2-5; D is unclear. This CDR3 region has 14 residues. The V gene lost 0 bases and the J gene lost 0 bases, with 5 bases spanning the gap. From germline, CDR1 is KGHSH and CDR2 LQKENI. The CDR3 DNA is TGTGCCAGCTCACCACCTCAGTACCAAGAGACCCAGTACTTC. This encodes CASSPPQYQETQYF.

The sample holds many counts of this clonotype. CDR3: CASSSSGPRADTQYF. The CDR3 nucleotides read TGTGCCAGCAGTAGTTCCGGGCCCAGGGCAGATACGCAGTATTTT. The chain links TRBV12-3 or TRBV12-4 to TRBJ2-3; weak D call: TRBD1 (5 bases). Trimming removed 5 bases at V and 4 bases at J, with 16 bases between. The CDR3 has 15 residues.

On this clonotype: A junction end diverges from the germline sequence, so it may reflect a read error. The V gene is TRBV7-9, the J gene TRBJ1-2, with D tentatively TRBD1 (6 bases). This CDR3 region has 13 residues. In germline, CDR1 is SEHNR, CDR2 FQNEAQ (reference sequence). The CDR3 spells CVSSHGQNYGYTF. For the CDR3, the DNA is TGTGTCAGCAGCCATGGACAGAACTATGGCTACACCTTC.

This clonotype was recorded at least ten times. The chain has TRBV4-3 and TRBJ1-2, with D possibly being TRBD1 (5 bases). The CDR3 length is 14 residues. Germline V CDR1 and CDR2: LGHNA, YSLEER. Between the trimmed V and J ends, which lost 0 bases and 4 bases, there was a span of 9 bases. This CDR3 is CASSQETAPYGYTF. The CDR3 DNA reads TGCGCCAGCAGCCAAGAGACAGCTCCCTATGGCTACACCTTC.

This clonotype was seen many times. V and J are TRBV27 and TRBJ1-1, with 8 bases that match TRBD1. This CDR3 region has 15 residues. In germline, CDR1 is MNHEY, CDR2 SMNVEV (reference sequence). The V segment lost 6 bases and the J segment 2 bases; nucleotides outside the gene matches: 8. Here the CDR3 reads CASSETGASNTEAFF. The DNA of the CDR3 is TGTGCCAGCAGCGAGACAGGGGCCTCAAACACTGAAGCTTTCTTT.

The table lists this clonotype with a few counts. The chain is built from TRBV23-1 and TRBJ2-3, with TRBD1 matching 7 bases. TRBV23-1 is an ORF; its function is uncertain. The length of the CDR3 is 17 residues. The V segment lost 0 bases and the J segment 4 bases; nucleotides outside the gene matches: 10. The CDR3: CASSQSPQGKWADTQYF. The CDR3 bases are TGCGCCAGCAGTCAATCGCCACAGGGGAAGTGGGCAGATACGCAGTATTTT.

This clonotype was detected many times. V is TRBV6-6 and J is TRBJ1-1; D call uncertain. The length of the CDR3 is 11 residues. Germline CDR1 and CDR2: MNHNY and SVGAGI (reference sequence). Trimming removed 7 bases from V and 7 bases from J, with 10 bases in between. CDR3 sequence: CASIRGGEAFF. In nucleotides, the CDR3 is TGTGCCAGCATTCGGGGAGGTGAAGCTTTCTTT.

At least ten counts were recorded for this clonotype. This sequence joins TRBV5-1 and TRBJ1-5; 10 bases match TRBD1. CDR1 and CDR2 from the germline V gene are SGHRS and YFSETQ. This CDR3 comprises 14 residues. V lost 5 bases and J lost 5; bases outside the gene matches: 4. As DNA, the CDR3 is TGCGCCAGCAGACCCGGGACAGGGGATCAGCCCCAGCATTTT. Protein product: CASRPGTGDQPQHF.

This clonotype was observed at least ten times. V and J are TRBV20-1 and TRBJ1-5; weak D call: TRBD1 (6 bases). The CDR3 covers 13 residues. In germline, CDR1 is DFQATT, CDR2 SNEGSKA (reference sequence). The CDR3 bases are TGCAGCACTCGAGGGGGGTCCAATCAGCCCCAGCATTTT. Its protein product is CSTRGGSNQPQHF.

This clonotype was counted many times. The chain recombines TRBV20-1 with TRBJ2-7, with D perhaps matching TRBD1 (6 bases). Deletions cut 5 bases from V and 7 bases from J, with 27 bases between. Germline V CDR1 and CDR2: DFQATT, SNEGSKA (reference sequence). This CDR3 contains 16 residues. CDR3 sequence reads: CSALGPGHLLIWEQYF. The DNA for the CDR3 is TGCAGTGCTCTTGGACCGGGACACTTATTAATTTGGGAGCAGTACTTC.

This clonotype was seen many times. The V and J genes are TRBV3-1 and TRBJ2-7, with 7 bases identical to TRBD1. Losses at the gene ends were 4 bases for V and 3 bases for J; bases not matched to a gene: 6. The CDR3 length is 14 residues. Germline CDR1 LGHDT, CDR2 YNNKEL (reference sequence). CDR3 sequence: CASSRGTVVYEQYF. In DNA, the CDR3 is TGTGCCAGCAGCCGAGGGACAGTAGTCTACGAGCAGTACTTC.